This T cell receptor (beta chain) was captured by sequencing in a study of T cell repertoires in cytomegalovirus infection. Study-level points and caveats: Adding up the frequency of public TCR beta families identified people who carried CMV plus the relevant HLA. Clonotypes of TCR beta that were HLA-C-restricted and CMV-specific dominated the ex vivo response.

CDR3 length: 14 amino acids. V lost 3 bases, J lost 8 bases, and 17 bases lay in between. Germline V gene lookup returns CDR1 SGHRS and CDR2 YFSETQ. In TCRdb, the reads were re-called with MiXCR into one record per CDR3 protein. The repertoire holds about 210,000 distinct CDR3 sequences, with about 7% as singletons. In its sample, this clonotype was seen a few times. No antigen is known for it. The receptor was isolated from a human donor in good health (CMV status not recorded). Some clones in this sample may be carry-over from other donors' samples. The material sequenced was PBMCs. The chain combines TRBV5-1 with TRBJ1-1; TRBD1 might be the D (5 bases). The CDR3 protein is CASSYDLTVGEAFF. CDR3 nucleotide sequence: TGCGCCAGCAGCTATGATTTGACAGTTGGGGAAGCTTTCTTT.